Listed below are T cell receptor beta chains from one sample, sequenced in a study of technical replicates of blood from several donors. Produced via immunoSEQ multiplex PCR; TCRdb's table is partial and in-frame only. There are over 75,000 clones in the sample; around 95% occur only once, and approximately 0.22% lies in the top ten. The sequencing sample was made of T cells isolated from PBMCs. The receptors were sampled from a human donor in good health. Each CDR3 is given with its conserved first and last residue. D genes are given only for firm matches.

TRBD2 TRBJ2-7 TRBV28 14 CASNLAGRTYEQYF TGTGCCAGCAATTTAGCGGGACGCACCTACGAGCAGTACTTC
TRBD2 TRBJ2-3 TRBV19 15 CASNAGVGGADTQYF TGTGCCAGTAACGCAGGCGTGGGAGGGGCAGATACGCAGTATTTT
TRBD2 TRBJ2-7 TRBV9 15 CASSVGSSGDYEQYF TGTGCCAGCAGCGTAGGGTCTAGCGGTGACTACGAGCAGTACTTC
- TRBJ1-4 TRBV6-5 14 CASRSGVGSEKLFF TGTGCCAGCAGGTCAGGGGTAGGGAGTGAAAAACTGTTTTTT
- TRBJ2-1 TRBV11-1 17 CASSLASTGVSYNEQFF TGTGCCAGCAGCTTAGCTAGCACGGGGGTTTCCTACAATGAGCAGTTCTTC
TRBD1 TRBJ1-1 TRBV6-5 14 CASTGQAMNTEAFF TGTGCCAGCACCGGACAGGCCATGAACACTGAAGCTTTCTTT
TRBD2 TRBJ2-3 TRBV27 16 CASSSSSGRRTDTQYF TGTGCCAGCAGTTCCAGTAGCGGGAGGAGGACAGATACGCAGTATTTT
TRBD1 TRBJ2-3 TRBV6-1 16 CASSADRAGHPDTQYF TGTGCCAGCAGTGCGGACAGGGCCGGACACCCAGATACGCAGTATTTT
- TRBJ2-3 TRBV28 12 CASSPITDTQYF TGTGCCAGCAGTCCAATCACAGATACGCAGTATTTT
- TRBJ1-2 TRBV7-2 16 CASSPGGTLTNYGYTF TGTGCCAGCAGCCCCGGGGGGACACTTACTAACTATGGCTACACCTTC
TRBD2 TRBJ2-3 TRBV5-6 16 CASSLYGLAGGDTQYF TGTGCCAGCAGCTTGTATGGACTAGCGGGGGGAGATACGCAGTATTTT
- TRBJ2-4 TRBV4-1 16 CASSQASWPGKNIQYF TGCGCCAGCAGCCAAGCTAGCTGGCCGGGGAAAAACATTCAGTACTTC
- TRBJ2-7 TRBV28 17 CASSFLVGVAGGNEQYF TGTGCCAGCAGTTTTTTGGTCGGGGTAGCTGGCGGGAACGAGCAGTACTTC
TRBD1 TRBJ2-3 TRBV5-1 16 CASSLLLLDRTDTQYF TGCGCCAGCAGCTTGTTACTTCTGGACAGGACAGATACGCAGTATTTT
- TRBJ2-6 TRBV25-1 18 CASSRYGEIRSGANVLTF TGTGCCAGTTCGAGATACGGGGAGATCCGGTCTGGGGCCAACGTCCTGACTTTC
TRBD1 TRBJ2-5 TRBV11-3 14 CASSLAGQGETQYF TGTGCCAGCAGCTTGGCTGGACAGGGGGAGACCCAGTACTTC